This entry lists 17 T cell receptor beta chains sequenced from one sample in a study of blood T cell repertoires in COVID-19. Only in-frame clones appear in the TCRdb table, and some are missing; sequencing was by immunoSEQ multiplex PCR. The table lists under 200,000 clones, 79% of them singletons, with more than 6.5% in the top ten. Sequenced: peripheral blood. The receptors originated from a woman aged 60-70 years with COVID-19, enrolled during active disease.

This chain connects TRBV28 to TRBJ1-1, with a possible D match to TRBD1 (5 bases). Germline V gives CDR1 MDHEN, CDR2 SYDVKM. V was trimmed by 4 bases and J by 4 bases, leaving 7 bases between them. There are 12 residues in the CDR3. Here the CDR3 reads CASSWGGTEAFF. The CDR3 DNA is TGTGCCAGCAGTTGGGGGGGCACTGAAGCTTTCTTT.

The V call is TRBV5-5, the J call TRBJ2-2; 14 bases agree with TRBD2. V trimming: 4 bases; J trimming: 4 bases; junction bases outside the gene matches: 3. This CDR3 comprises 16 residues. CDR1 is SGHKS, CDR2 YYEKEE, per germline (reference sequence). The CDR3 reads CASSRLAGGTTGELFF. In DNA, the CDR3 is TGTGCCAGCAGCCGACTAGCGGGGGGGACCACCGGGGAGCTGTTTTTT.

This chain connects TRBV7-3 to TRBJ2-3; a weak D match, TRBD1 (6 bases). Trimming cost V 4 bases and J 2 bases, with 13 bases left between them. CDR3 length: 15 residues. Germline V gene data show CDR1 as SGHTA and CDR2 as FQGTGA. CDR3 in DNA: TGTGCCAGCAGCTCCGACGGGACAAACACAGATACGCAGTATTTT. Its translation is CASSSDGTNTDTQYF.

This clone came up once. The chain links TRBV7-2 to TRBJ2-7, with 9 bases lining up with TRBD2. Looked up from germline, CDR1 is SGHTA and CDR2 is FQGNSA. After removal of 5 bases from V and 7 bases from J, the junction contained 15 bases not matched to a gene. This CDR3 is 16 amino acids long. CDR3 in DNA: TGTGCCAGCAGCCCCTCACTAGCGGGTTCAAGAAGGGAGCAGTACTTC. It codes for CASSPSLAGSRREQYF.

The gene calls are TRBV5-1 and TRBJ2-4; no definite D call. Germline CDR1 reads SGHRS; CDR2 reads YFSETQ. V lost 4 bases and J lost 7, with 15 bases in between. CDR3 size: 14 residues. Here the CDR3 reads CASSPNPSSNIQYF. The CDR3 bases are TGCGCCAGCAGCCCAAACCCCTCTAGTAACATTCAGTACTTC. The complete variable domain, with remaining parts taken from reference TRBV5-1 and TRBJ2-4, reads KAGVTQTPRYLIKTRGQQVTLSCSPISGHRSVSWYQQTPGQGLQFLFEYFSETQRNKGNFPGRFSGRQFSNSRSEMNVSTLELGDSALYLCASSPNPSSNIQYFGAGTRLSVL.

The V and J genes are TRBV6-1 and TRBJ1-1; the D is unclear. Trimming cost V 0 bases and J 2 bases, with 4 bases left between them. CDR1 is MNHNS and CDR2 is SASEGT in the germline V gene. The CDR3 is 13 amino acids. CDR3: CASSEAGNTEAFF. The CDR3 nucleotides read TGTGCCAGCAGTGAAGCTGGCAACACTGAAGCTTTCTTT.

The chain recombines TRBV20-1 with TRBJ1-5; D may be TRBD1 (5 bases). V was clipped by 6 bases and J by 7 bases, with 19 bases between them. Looked up from germline, CDR1 is DFQATT and CDR2 is SNEGSKA (reference sequence). CDR3 length: 14 residues. The CDR3: CSASRQSGGQPQHF. The CDR3, as DNA: TGCAGTGCGAGTAGGCAATCGGGGGGGCAGCCCCAGCATTTT.

This clone was detected only a few times. This chain connects TRBV3-1 (or the pseudogene TRBV3-2) to TRBJ2-2, with D tentatively TRBD1 (5 bases). This CDR3 is 15 amino acids long. V lost 4 bases to trimming and J lost 6 bases, with 15 bases between them. Per the germline V gene, CDR1 is LGHDT and CDR2 is YNNKEL (reference sequence). The CDR3 DNA reads TGTGCCAGCAGCCCTACCGATACAGGTTCCGGGGAGCTGTTTTTT. It codes for CASSPTDTGSGELFF.

The CDR3 sequence is CASSPLVSTEAFF. CDR3 in DNA: TGTGCCAGCAGTCCGCTAGTGAGTACTGAAGCTTTCTTT. J is TRBJ1-1 and V is TRBV2; no clear D. The CDR3 totals 13 residues. Germline-derived CDR1 and CDR2 are SNHLY and FYNNEI. V shed 5 bases and J shed 5 bases, with 12 bases lying between them.

J is TRBJ1-2 and V is TRBV28, with TRBD1 identical over 9 bases. The CDR3 extends over 14 amino acids. Germline values: CDR1 MDHEN, CDR2 SYDVKM. V lost 6 bases and J lost 3; bases outside the gene matches: 5. The CDR3, as DNA: TGTGCCAGCAGGCCCCGGGACAGGGACTATGGCTACACCTTC. It specifies CASRPRDRDYGYTF.

The genes are TRBV28 and TRBJ1-2; no definite D call. The germline V gene has CDR1 MDHEN and CDR2 SYDVKM. The germline V and J ends were trimmed by 6 bases and 4 bases, with 12 bases remaining between them. The CDR3 covers 13 residues. The CDR3 DNA reads TGTGCCAGCAGGGAACGGGGTCCCTATGGCTACACCTTC. This codes for CASRERGPYGYTF.

This chain uses TRBV6-6 with TRBJ2-4, with 7 bases matching TRBD1. With 4 bases clipped from V and 3 bases from J, the junction kept 3 bases outside the gene matches. The V gene's germline CDR1 is MNHNY and CDR2 SVGAGI (reference sequence). CDR3 length: 14 residues. The CDR3, as DNA: TGTGCCAGCAGTTTCCGGGACAGCAAAAACATTCAGTACTTC. Translated, it gives CASSFRDSKNIQYF.

This rearrangement joins TRBV5-4 to TRBJ1-4, with TRBD1 matching over 7 bases. This CDR3 comprises 15 residues. The junction had 7 bases not matched to a gene; V was cut back by 1 base and J by 7 bases. From germline, CDR1 is SGHNT and CDR2 YYREEE (reference sequence). CDR3 sequence (DNA): TGTGCCAGCAGCTTGCAAGGGGGCGACGGTGAAAAACTGTTTTTT. Protein: CASSLQGGDGEKLFF.

This clone was found a few times. The rearrangement uses TRBV5-4 and TRBJ2-1; 12 nucleotides match TRBD2. The CDR3 is 16 amino acids. Germline-derived CDR1 and CDR2 are SGHNT and YYREEE (reference sequence). V lost 1 base, J lost 9 bases, and 8 bases stayed unmatched. This chain's CDR3 is CASSLSGTSGHGEQFF. The CDR3 DNA reads as TGTGCCAGCAGCTTGTCCGGGACTAGCGGGCACGGTGAGCAGTTCTTC.

This clone has a count of ten or more. The rearrangement joins TRBV6-1 to TRBJ2-1; 7 positions agree with TRBD1. The germline CDR1 and CDR2 sequences are MNHNS and SASEGT. This CDR3 contains 15 residues. The J segment lost 3 bases and the V segment lost 2 bases, leaving 4 bases of the junction unmatched. CDR3 bases: TGTGCCAGCAGTGAAAACCCAGGGGGCTACAATGAGCAGTTCTTC. Translated, it gives CASSENPGGYNEQFF.

The chain links TRBV3-1 (or the pseudogene TRBV3-2) to TRBJ2-5, with D perhaps matching TRBD1 (6 bases). Per germline, CDR1 LGHDT and CDR2 YNNKEL (reference sequence). Trimming cost V 4 bases and J 5 bases, with 20 bases left between them. The CDR3 spans 16 residues. For the CDR3, the DNA is TGTGCCAGCAGCCGACCGGTCAACAGGGTGAGGGAGACCCAGTACTTC. Translated, it gives CASSRPVNRVRETQYF.

The chain combines TRBV19 with TRBJ2-7; 8 nucleotides align to TRBD2. Germline assignment: CDR1 LNHDA and CDR2 SQIVND (reference sequence). J gave up 4 bases and V 4 bases, and 6 bases lay outside the gene matches. The CDR3 contains 14 residues. CDR3 nucleotides: TGTGCCAGTAGTAGCGGGAGGTTCAAGTACGAGCAGTACTTC. This sequence encodes CASSSGRFKYEQYF. Using reference TRBV19 and TRBJ2-7 for the parts outside the CDR3, the full variable domain is DGGITQSPKYLFRKEGQNVTLSCEQNLNHDAMYWYRQDPGQGLRLIYYSQIVNDFQKGDIAEGYSVSREKKESFPLTVTSAQKNPTAFYLCASSSGRFKYEQYFGPGTRLTVT.